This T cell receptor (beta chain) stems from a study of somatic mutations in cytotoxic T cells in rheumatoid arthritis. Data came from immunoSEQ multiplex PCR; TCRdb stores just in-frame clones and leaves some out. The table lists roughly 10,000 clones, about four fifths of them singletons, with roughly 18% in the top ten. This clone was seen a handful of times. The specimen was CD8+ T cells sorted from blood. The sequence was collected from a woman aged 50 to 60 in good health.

The CDR3 spells CASSQDREGMNTGELFF. CDR3 DNA: TGTGCCAGCAGCCAAGATCGGGAGGGGATGAACACCGGGGAGCTGTTTTTT. This chain joins TRBV4-2 and TRBJ2-2, with TRBD2 matching over 8 bases. CDR1 LGHNA and CDR2 YNFKEQ come from the germline V gene. CDR3 length equals 17 residues. V lost 0 bases and J lost 1; bases outside the gene matches: 4.